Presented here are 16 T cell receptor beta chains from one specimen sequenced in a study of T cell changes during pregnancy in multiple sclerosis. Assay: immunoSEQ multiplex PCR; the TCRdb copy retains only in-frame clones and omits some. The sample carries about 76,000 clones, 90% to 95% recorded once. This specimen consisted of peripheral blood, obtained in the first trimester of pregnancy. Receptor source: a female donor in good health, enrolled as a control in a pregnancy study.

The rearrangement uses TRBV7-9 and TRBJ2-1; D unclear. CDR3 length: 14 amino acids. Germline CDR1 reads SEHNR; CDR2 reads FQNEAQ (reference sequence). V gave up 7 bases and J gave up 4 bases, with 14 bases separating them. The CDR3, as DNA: TGTGCCAGCACTCCCCCGGCGGAGTACAATGAGCAGTTCTTC. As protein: CASTPPAEYNEQFF. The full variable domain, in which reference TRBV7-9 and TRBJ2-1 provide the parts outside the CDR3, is DTGVSQNPRHKITKRGQNVTFRCDPISEHNRLYWYRQTLGQGPEFLTYFQNEAQLEKSRLLSDRFSAERPKGSFSTLEIQRTEQGDSAMYLCASTPPAEYNEQFFGPGTRLTVL.

This chain's CDR3 is CAIRAQIRGTGEILTATNEKLFF. Written as DNA, the CDR3 is TGTGCCATCAGAGCCCAGATAAGGGGAACAGGGGAAATTTTGACAGCAACTAATGAAAAACTGTTTTTT. The gene calls are TRBV10-3 and TRBJ1-4; 7 bases match TRBD1. After removal of 6 bases from V and 0 bases from J, the junction contained 28 bases not matched to a gene. The CDR3 extends over 23 amino acids. Germline CDR1 is ENHRY and CDR2 is SYGVKD.

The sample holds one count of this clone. The CDR3 DNA reads TGTGCCAGCAGTCCAGGGGACAGGGACGTCGAGACCCAGTACTTC. The encoded protein is CASSPGDRDVETQYF. The chain couples TRBV28 to TRBJ2-5, with 9 bases matching TRBD1. V shed 5 bases, J shed 5 bases, and the junction held 9 bases outside the gene matches. CDR1 and CDR2 (germline): MDHEN, SYDVKM. The CDR3 sequence is 15 residues long.

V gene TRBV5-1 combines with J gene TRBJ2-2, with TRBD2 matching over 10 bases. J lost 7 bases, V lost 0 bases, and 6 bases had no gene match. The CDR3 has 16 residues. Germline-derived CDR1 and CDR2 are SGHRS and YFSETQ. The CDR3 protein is CASSLGLAGAGGELFF. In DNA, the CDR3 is TGCGCCAGCAGCTTGGGGCTAGCGGGAGCCGGCGGGGAGCTGTTTTTT.

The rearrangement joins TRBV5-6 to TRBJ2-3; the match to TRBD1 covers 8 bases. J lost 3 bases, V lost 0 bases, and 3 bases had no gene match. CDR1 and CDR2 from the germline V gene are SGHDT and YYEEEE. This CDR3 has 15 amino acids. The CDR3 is CASSLVQGVTDTQYF. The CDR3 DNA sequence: TGTGCCAGCAGCTTGGTACAGGGGGTGACAGATACGCAGTATTTT.

CDR3 protein: CASNSGAVQYF. The CDR3 coding sequence is TGTGCCAGCAACTCAGGGGCTGTGCAGTACTTC. This chain joins TRBV25-1 and TRBJ2-5; D possibly corresponds to TRBD1 (6 bases). This CDR3 spans 11 amino acids. Per the germline V gene, CDR1 is MGHDK and CDR2 is SYGVNS. Between the trimmed V and J ends, which lost 7 bases and 11 bases, there was a span of 14 bases.

The CDR3 reads CASRWGGNQETQYF. CDR3 bases: TGTGCCAGCCGATGGGGGGGGAACCAAGAGACCCAGTACTTC. This chain connects TRBV2 to TRBJ2-5, with 7 bases aligning to TRBD2. The CDR3 contains 14 residues. Trimming cost V 8 bases and J 0 bases; bases outside gene matches: 6. Germline V gives CDR1 SNHLY, CDR2 FYNNEI.

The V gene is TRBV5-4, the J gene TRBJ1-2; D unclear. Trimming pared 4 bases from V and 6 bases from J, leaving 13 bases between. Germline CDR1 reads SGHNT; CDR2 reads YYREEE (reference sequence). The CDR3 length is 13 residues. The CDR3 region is CASSPPDSHGYTF. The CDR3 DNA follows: TGTGCCAGCAGCCCCCCGGACTCCCATGGCTACACCTTC.

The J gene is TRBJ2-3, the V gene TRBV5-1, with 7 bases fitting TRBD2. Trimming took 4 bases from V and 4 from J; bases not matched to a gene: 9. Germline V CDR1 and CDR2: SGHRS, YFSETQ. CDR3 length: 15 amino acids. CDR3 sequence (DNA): TGCGCCAGCAGCAGACTAGCCGCTGACCCAGATACGCAGTATTTT. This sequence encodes CASSRLAADPDTQYF.

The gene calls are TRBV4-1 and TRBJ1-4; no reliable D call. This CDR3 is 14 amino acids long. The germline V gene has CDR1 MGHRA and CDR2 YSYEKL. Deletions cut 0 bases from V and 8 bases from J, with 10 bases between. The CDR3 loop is CASSQEQILEKLFF. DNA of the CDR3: TGCGCCAGCAGCCAAGAACAGATTCTAGAAAAACTGTTTTTT.

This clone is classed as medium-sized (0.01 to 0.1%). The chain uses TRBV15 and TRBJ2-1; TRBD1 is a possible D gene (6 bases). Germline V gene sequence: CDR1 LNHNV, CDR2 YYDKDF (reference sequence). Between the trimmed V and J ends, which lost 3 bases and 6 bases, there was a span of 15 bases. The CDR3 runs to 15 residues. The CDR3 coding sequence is TGTGCCACCAGCAGGGCCCTGGACAGTGTCAATGAGCAGTTCTTC. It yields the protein CATSRALDSVNEQFF. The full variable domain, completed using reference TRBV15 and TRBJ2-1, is DAMVIQNPRYQVTQFGKPVTLSCSQTLNHNVMYWYQQKSSQAPKLLFHYYDKDFNNEADTPDNFQSRRPNTSFCFLDIRSPGLGDTAMYLCATSRALDSVNEQFFGPGTRLTVL.

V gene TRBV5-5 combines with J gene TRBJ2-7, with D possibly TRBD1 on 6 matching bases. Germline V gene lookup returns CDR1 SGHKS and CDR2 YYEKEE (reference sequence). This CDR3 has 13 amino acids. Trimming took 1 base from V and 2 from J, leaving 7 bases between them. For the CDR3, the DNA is TGTGCCAGCAGCTTGCGGACAGCCTACGAGCAGTACTTC. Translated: CASSLRTAYEQYF.

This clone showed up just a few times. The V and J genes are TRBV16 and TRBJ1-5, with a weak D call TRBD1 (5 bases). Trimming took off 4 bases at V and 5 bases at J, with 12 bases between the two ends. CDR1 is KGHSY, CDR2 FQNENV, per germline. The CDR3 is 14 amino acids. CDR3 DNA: TGTGCCAGCAGCCGCCAGGGAAATGATCAGCCCCAGCATTTT. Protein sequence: CASSRQGNDQPQHF.

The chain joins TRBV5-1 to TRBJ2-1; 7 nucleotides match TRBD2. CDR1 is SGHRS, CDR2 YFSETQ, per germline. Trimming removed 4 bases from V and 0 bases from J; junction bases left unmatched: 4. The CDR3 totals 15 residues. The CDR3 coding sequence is TGCGCCAGCAGCCAGACTAGCAACTCCTACAATGAGCAGTTCTTC. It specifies CASSQTSNSYNEQFF.

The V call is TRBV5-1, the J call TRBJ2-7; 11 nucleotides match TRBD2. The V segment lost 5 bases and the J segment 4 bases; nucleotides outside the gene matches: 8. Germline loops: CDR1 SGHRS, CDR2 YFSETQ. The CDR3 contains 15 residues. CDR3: CASREGLADTYEQYF. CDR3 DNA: TGCGCCAGCAGGGAGGGACTAGCGGACACTTACGAGCAGTACTTC.

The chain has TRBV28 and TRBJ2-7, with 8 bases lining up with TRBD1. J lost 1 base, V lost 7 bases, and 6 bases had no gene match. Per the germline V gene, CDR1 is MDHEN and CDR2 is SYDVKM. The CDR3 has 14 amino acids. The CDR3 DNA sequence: TGTGCCAGCAAAAGACAGGGGATTTCCTACGAGCAGTACTTC. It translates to CASKRQGISYEQYF.